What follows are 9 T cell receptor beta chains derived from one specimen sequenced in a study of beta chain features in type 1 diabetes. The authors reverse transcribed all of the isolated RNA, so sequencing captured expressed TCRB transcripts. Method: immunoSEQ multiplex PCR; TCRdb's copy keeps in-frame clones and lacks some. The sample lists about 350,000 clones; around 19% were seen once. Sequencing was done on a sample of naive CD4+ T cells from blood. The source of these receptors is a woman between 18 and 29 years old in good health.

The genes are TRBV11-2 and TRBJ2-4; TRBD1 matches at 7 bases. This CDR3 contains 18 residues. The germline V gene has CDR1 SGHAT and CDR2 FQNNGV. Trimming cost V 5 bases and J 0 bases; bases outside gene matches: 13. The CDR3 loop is CASSPGPQGLIAKNIQYF. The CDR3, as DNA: TGTGCCAGCAGCCCGGGCCCACAGGGGCTTATAGCCAAAAACATTCAGTACTTC.

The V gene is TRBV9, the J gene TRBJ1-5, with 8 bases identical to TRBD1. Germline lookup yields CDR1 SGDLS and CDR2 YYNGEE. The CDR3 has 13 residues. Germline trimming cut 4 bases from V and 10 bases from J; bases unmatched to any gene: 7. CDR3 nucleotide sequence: TGTGCCAGCAGCCCAAACAGGGGGGCCCCCCAGCATTTT. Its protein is CASSPNRGAPQHF.

The CDR3 nucleotides are TGTGCCAGCAGCGTAGGGCCAGTCCAAGAGACCCAGTACTTC. Protein sequence: CASSVGPVQETQYF. The chain couples TRBV9 to TRBJ2-5, with D uncertain. The CDR3 contains 14 residues. CDR1 is SGDLS and CDR2 is YYNGEE in the germline V gene. The V gene lost 0 bases and the J gene lost 1 base, with 7 bases spanning the gap.

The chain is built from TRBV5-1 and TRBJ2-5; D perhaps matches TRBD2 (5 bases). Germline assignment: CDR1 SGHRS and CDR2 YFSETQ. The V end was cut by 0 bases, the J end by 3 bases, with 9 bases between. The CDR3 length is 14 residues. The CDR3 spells CASSLASLEETQYF. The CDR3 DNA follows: TGCGCCAGCAGCTTGGCTTCACTAGAAGAGACCCAGTACTTC.

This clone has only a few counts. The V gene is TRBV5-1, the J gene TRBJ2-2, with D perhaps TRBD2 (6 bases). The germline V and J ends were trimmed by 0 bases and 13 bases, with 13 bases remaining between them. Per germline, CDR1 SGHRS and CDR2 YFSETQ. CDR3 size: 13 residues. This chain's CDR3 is CASSLGTRGTLFF. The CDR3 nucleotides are TGCGCCAGCAGCTTGGGGACCCGGGGGACGCTGTTTTTT.

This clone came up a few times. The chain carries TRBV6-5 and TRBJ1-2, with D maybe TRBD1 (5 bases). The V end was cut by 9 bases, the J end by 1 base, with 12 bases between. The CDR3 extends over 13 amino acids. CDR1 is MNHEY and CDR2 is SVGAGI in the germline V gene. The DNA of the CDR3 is TGTGCCAGTCGGGGGACGGATAACTATGGCTACACCTTC. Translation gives CASRGTDNYGYTF.

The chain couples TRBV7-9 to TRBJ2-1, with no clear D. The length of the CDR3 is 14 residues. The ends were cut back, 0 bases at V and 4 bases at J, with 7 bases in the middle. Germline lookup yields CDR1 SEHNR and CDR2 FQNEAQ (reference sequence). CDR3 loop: CASSLAAEYNEQFF. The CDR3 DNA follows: TGTGCCAGCAGCTTAGCGGCCGAATACAATGAGCAGTTCTTC.

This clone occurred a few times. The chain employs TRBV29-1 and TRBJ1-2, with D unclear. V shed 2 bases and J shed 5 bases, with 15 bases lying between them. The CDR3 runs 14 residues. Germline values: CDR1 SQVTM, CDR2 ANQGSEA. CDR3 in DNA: TGCAGCGTTGAATTCCCCCTGAGGGCTTATGGCTACACCTTC. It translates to CSVEFPLRAYGYTF.

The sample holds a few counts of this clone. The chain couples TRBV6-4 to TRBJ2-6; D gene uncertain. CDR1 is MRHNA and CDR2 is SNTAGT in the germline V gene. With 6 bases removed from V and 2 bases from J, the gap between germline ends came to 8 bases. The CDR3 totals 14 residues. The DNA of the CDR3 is TGTGCCAGCAGCGCTATACCTGGGGCCAACGTCCTGACTTTC. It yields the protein CASSAIPGANVLTF.